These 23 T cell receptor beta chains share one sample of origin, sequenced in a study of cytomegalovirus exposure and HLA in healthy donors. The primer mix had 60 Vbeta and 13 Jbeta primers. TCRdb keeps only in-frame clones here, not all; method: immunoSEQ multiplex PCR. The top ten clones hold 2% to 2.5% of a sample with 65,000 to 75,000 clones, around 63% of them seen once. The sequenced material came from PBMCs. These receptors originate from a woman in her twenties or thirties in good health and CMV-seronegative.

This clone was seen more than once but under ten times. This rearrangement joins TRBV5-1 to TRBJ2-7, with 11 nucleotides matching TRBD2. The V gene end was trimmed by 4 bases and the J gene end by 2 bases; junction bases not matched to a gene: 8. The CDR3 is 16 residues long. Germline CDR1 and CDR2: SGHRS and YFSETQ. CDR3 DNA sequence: TGCGCCAGCAGCCTAGGAGCTAGCGGGGGGCCCTACGAGCAGTACTTC. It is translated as CASSLGASGGPYEQYF.

CDR3 region: CASSGQGAREQYF. CDR3 nucleotides: TGTGCCAGCAGTGGACAGGGGGCAAGGGAGCAGTACTTC. V usage is TRBV2 and J usage is TRBJ2-7; 10 nucleotides align to TRBD1. Trimming took 4 bases from V and 7 from J; bases not matched to a gene: 4. Per the germline V gene, CDR1 is SNHLY and CDR2 is FYNNEI. The CDR3 consists of 13 residues. Together with reference TRBV2 and TRBJ2-7, the CDR3 gives the full variable domain: EPEVTQTPSHQVTQMGQEVILRCVPISNHLYFYWYRQILGQKVEFLVSFYNNEISEKSEIFDDQFSVERPDGSNFTLKIRSTKLEDSAMYFCASSGQGAREQYFGPGTRLTVT.

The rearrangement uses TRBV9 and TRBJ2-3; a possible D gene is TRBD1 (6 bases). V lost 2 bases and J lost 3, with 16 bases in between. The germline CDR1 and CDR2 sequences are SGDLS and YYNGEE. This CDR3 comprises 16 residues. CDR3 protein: CASSVGTSSVTDTQYF. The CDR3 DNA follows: TGTGCCAGCAGCGTCGGGACATCTTCTGTAACAGATACGCAGTATTTT.

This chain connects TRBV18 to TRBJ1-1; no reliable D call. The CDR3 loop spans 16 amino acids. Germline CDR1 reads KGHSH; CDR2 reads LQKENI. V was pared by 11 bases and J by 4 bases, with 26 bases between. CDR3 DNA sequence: TGTGCCGGCCCACCCGGCGACGGGAGGAGGAGCACTGAAGCTTTCTTT. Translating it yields CAGPPGDGRRSTEAFF.

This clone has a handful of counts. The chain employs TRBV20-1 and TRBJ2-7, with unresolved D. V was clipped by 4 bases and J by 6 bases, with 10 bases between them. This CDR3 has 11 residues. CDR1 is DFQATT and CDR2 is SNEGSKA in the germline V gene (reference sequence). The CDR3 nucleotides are TGCAGTGCTAAGGCGCCGGGCGAGCAGTACTTC. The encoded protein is CSAKAPGEQYF.

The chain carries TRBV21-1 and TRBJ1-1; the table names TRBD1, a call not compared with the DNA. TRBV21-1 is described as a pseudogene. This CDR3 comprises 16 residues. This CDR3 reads CATQIPPTVRSTEAFF. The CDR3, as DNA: TGTGCCACCCAAATCCCTCCGACAGTACGATCCACTGAAGCTTTCTTT.

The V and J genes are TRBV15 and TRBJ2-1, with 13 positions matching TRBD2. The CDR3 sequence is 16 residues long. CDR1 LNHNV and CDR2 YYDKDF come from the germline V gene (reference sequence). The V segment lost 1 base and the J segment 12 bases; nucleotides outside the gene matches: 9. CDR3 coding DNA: TGTGCCACCAGCAGAGGTGGCACTAGCGGGGGGGCCGGGCAGTTCTTC. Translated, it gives CATSRGGTSGGAGQFF.

The CDR3 nucleotides read TGTGCCAGCAGCCTCGGGACAGGGGTCGAAGCTTTCTTT. As protein: CASSLGTGVEAFF. This chain uses TRBV7-9 with TRBJ1-1; 10 bases agree with TRBD1. V was clipped by 5 bases and J by 8 bases; unmatched bases: 5. The CDR3 has 13 residues. Per the germline V gene, CDR1 is SEHNR and CDR2 is FQNEAQ (reference sequence).

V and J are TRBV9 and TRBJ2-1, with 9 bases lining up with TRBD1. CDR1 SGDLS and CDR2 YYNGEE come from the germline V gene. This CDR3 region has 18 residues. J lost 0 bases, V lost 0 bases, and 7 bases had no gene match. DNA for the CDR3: TGTGCCAGCAGCGTAGCTAGTGGGACAGGGTCCTCCTACAATGAGCAGTTCTTC. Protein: CASSVASGTGSSYNEQFF. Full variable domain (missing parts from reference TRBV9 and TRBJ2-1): DSGVTQTPKHLITATGQRVTLRCSPRSGDLSVYWYQQSLDQGLQFLIQYYNGEERAKGNILERFSAQQFPDLHSELNLSSLELGDSALYFCASSVASGTGSSYNEQFFGPGTRLTVL.

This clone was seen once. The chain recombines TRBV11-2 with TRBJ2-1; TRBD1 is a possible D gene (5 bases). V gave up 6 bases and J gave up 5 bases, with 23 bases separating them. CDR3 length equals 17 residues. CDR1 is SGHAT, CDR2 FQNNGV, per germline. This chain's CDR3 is CASSQFTSWGNNNEQFF. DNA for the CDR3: TGTGCCAGCAGTCAATTTACGAGTTGGGGCAACAACAATGAGCAGTTCTTC.

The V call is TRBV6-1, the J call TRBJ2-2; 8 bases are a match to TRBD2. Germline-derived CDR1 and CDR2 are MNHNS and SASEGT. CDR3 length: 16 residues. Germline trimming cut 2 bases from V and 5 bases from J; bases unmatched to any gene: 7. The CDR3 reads CASSEPRGGRTGELFF. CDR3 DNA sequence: TGTGCCAGCAGTGAACCTCGGGGGGGCCGGACCGGGGAGCTGTTTTTT.

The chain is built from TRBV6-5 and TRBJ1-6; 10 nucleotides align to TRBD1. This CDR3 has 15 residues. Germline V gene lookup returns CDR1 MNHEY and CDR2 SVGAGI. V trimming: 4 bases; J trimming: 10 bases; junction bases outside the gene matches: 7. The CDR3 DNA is TGTGCCAGCAGTTCCCGGGACAGGGGCCGATCACCCCTCCACTTT. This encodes CASSSRDRGRSPLHF.

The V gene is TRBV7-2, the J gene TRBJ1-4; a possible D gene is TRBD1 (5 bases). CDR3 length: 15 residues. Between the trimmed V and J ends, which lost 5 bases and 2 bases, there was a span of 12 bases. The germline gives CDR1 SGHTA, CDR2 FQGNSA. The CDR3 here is CASSPSGPTNEKLFF. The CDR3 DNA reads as TGTGCCAGCAGCCCTTCAGGGCCCACTAATGAAAAACTGTTTTTT. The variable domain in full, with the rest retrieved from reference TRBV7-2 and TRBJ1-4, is GAGVSQSPSNKVTEKGKDVELRCDPISGHTALYWYRQSLGQGLEFLIYFQGNSAPDKSGLPSDRFSAERTGGSVSTLTIQRTQQEDSAVYLCASSPSGPTNEKLFFGSGTQLSVL.

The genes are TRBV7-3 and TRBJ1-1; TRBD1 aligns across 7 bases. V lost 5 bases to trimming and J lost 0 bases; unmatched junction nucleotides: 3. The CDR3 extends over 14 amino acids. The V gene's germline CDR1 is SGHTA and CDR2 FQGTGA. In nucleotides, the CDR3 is TGTGCCAGCAGCCACGGGACAGTGAACACTGAAGCTTTCTTT. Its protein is CASSHGTVNTEAFF.

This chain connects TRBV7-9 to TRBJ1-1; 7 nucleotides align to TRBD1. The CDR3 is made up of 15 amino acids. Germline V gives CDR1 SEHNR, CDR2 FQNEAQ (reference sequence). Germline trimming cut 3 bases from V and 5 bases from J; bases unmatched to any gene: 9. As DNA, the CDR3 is TGTGCCAGCAGCTTCGTGACAGGGAGTGGGACTGAAGCTTTCTTT. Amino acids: CASSFVTGSGTEAFF.

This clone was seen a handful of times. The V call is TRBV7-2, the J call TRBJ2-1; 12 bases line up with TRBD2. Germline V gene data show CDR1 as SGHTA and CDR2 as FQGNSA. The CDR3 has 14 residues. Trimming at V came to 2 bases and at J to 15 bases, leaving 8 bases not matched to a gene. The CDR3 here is CASSLILAGGPGFF. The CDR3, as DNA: TGTGCCAGCAGCTTAATCCTAGCGGGGGGGCCAGGGTTCTTC.

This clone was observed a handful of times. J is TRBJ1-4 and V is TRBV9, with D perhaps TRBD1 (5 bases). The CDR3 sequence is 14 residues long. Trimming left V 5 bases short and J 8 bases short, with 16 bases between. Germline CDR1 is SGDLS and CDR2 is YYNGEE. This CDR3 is CASRETGTGEKLFF. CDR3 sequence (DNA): TGTGCCAGCAGGGAGACCGGGACTGGAGAAAAACTGTTTTTT.

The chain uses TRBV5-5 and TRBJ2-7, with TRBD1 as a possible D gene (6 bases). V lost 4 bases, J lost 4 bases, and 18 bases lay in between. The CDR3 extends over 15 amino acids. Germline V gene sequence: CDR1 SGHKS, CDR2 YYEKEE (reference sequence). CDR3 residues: CASSLERTVSYEQYF. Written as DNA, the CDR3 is TGTGCCAGCAGCCTGGAACGGACAGTTTCTTACGAGCAGTACTTC.

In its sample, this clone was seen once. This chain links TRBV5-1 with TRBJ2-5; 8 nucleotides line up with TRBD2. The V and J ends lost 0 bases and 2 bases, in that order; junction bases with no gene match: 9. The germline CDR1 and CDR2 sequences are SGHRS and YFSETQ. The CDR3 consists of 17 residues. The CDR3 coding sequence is TGCGCCAGCAGCTTGGTCGGGGGGGCCGCTATGCAAGAGACCCAGTACTTC. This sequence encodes CASSLVGGAAMQETQYF.

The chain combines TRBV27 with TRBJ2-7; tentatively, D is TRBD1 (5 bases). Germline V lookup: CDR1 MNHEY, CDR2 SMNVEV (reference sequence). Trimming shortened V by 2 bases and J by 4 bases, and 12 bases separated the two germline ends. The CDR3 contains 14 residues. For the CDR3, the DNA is TGTGCCAGCAGTTTAAGAGGACACCTTTACGAGCAGTACTTC. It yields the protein CASSLRGHLYEQYF.

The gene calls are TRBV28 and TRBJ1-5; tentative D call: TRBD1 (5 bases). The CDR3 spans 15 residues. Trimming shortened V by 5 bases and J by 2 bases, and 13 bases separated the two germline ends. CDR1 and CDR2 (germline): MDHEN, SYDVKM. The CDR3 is CASSLRTSGNQPQHF. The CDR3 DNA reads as TGTGCCAGCAGTCTCCGGACAAGCGGCAATCAGCCCCAGCATTTT.

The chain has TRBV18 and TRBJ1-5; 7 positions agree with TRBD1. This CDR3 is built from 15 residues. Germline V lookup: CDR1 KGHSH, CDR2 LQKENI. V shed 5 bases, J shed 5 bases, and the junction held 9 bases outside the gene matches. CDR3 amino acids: CASSSRQGGYQPQHF. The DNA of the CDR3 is TGTGCCAGCTCATCCCGACAGGGCGGGTATCAGCCCCAGCATTTT.

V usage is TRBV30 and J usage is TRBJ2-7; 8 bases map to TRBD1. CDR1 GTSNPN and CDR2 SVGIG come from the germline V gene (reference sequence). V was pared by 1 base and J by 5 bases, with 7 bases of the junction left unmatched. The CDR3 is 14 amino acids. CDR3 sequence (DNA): TGTGCCTGGAGTGGCGGGTCAGGGGGCGACGAGCAGTACTTC. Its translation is CAWSGGSGGDEQYF.